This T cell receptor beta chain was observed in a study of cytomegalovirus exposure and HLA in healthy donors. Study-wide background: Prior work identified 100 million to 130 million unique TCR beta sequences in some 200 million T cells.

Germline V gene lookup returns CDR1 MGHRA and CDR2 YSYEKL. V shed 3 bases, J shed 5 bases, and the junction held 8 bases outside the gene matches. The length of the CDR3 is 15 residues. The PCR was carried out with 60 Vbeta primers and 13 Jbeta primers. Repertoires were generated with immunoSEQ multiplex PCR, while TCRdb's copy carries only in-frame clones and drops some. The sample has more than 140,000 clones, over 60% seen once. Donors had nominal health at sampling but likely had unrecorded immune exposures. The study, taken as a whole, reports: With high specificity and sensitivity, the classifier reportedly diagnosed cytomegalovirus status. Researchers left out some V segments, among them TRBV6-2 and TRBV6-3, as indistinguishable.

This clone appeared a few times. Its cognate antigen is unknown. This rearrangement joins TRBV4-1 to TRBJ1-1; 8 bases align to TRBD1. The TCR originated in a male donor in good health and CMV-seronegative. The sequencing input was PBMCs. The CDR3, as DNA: TGCGCCAGCAGCCAGATTCCGACAGGGGTGACTGAAGCTTTCTTT. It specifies CASSQIPTGVTEAFF.